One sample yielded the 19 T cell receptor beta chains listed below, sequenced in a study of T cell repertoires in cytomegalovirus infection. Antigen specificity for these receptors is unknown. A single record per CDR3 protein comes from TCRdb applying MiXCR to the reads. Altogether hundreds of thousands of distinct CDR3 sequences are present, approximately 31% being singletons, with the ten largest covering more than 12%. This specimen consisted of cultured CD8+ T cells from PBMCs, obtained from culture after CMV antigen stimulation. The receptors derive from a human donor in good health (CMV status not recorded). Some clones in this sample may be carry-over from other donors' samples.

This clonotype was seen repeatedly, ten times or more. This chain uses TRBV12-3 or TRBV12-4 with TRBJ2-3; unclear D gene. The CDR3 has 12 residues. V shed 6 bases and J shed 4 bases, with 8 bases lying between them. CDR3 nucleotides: TGTGCCAGCAGCCAGGACGCAGATACGCAGTATTTT. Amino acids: CASSQDADTQYF.

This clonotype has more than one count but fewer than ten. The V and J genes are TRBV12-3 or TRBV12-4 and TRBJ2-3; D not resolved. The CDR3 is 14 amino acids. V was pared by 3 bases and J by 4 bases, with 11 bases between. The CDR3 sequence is CASSFFVFADTQYF. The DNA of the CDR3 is TGTGCCAGCAGTTTCTTCGTTTTTGCAGATACGCAGTATTTT.

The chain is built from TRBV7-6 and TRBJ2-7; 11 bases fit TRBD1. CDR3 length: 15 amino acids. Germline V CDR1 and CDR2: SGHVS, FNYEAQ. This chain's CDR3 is CVSSRTTGTGGEQYV. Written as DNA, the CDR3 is TGTGTCAGCAGCCGAACCACCGGGACAGGGGGCGAGCAGTACGTC.

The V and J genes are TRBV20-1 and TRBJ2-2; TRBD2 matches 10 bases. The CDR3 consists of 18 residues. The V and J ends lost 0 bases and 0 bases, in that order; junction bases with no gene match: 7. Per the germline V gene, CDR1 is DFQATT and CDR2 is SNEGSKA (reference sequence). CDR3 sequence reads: CSARDGRAGGTNTGELFF. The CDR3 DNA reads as TGCAGTGCTAGAGATGGGCGAGCGGGGGGGACGAACACCGGGGAGCTGTTTTTT.

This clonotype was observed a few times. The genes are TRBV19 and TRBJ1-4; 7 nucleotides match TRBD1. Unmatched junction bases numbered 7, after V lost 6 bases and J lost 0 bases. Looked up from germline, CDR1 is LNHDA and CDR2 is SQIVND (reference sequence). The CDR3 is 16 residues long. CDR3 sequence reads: CASRIGQAATNEKLFF. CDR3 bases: TGTGCCAGTAGAATCGGACAGGCGGCAACTAATGAAAAACTGTTTTTT.

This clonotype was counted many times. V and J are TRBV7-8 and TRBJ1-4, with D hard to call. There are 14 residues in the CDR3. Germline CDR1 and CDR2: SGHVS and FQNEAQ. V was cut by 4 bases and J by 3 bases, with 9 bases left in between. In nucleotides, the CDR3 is TGTGCCAGCAGCTCGAGGGCGGCTAATGAAAAACTGTTTTTT. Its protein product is CASSSRAANEKLFF.

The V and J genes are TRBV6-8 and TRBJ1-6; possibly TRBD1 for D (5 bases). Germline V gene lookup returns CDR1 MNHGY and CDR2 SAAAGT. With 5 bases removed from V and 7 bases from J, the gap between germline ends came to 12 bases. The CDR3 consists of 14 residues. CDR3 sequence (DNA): TGTGCCAGCAGTGGCCGGGGGGACAATTCACCCCTCCACTTT. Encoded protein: CASSGRGDNSPLHF.

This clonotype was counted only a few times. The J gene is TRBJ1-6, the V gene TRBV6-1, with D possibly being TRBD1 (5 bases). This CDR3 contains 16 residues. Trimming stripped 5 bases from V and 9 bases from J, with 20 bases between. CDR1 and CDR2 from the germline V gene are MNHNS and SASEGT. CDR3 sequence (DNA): TGTGCCAGCAGTTCGACCCCAGGGAGCTGGCTTTCACCCCTCCACTTT. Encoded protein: CASSSTPGSWLSPLHF.

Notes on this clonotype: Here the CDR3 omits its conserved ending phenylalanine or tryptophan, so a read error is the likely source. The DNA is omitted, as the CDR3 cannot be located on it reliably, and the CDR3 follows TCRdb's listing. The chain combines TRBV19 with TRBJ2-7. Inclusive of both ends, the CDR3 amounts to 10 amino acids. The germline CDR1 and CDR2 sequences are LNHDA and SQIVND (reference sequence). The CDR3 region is CASMRSGYPS.

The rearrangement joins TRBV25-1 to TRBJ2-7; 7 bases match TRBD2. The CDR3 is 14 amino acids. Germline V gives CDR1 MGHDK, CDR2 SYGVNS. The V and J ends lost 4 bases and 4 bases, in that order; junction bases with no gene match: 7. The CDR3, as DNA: TGTGCCAGCAGTGCCCCCTGGGGGGGTTACGAGCAGTACGTC. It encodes CASSAPWGGYEQYV.

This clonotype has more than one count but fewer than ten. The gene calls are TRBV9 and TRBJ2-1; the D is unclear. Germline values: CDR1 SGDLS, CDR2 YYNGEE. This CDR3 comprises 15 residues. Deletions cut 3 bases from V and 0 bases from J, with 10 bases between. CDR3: CASSDQKDSYNEQFF. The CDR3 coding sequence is TGTGCCAGCAGCGACCAAAAAGACTCCTACAATGAGCAGTTCTTC.

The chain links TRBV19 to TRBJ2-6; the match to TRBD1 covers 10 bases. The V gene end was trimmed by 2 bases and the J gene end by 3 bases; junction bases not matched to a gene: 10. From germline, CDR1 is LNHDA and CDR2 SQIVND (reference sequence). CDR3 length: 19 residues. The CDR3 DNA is TGTGCCAGTAGTATAACCGTTTGGGACAGGGGTCTTGGGGCCAACGTCCTGACTTTC. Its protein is CASSITVWDRGLGANVLTF.

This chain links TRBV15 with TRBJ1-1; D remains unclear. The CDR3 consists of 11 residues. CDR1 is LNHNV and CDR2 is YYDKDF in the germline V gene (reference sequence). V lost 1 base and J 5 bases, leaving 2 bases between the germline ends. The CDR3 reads CATSRGTEAFF. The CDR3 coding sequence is TGTGCCACCAGCAGAGGAACTGAAGCTTTCTTT.

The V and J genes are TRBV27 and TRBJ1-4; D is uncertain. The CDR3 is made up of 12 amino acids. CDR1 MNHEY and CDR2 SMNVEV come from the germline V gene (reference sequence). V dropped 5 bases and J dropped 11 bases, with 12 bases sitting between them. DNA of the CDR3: TGTGCCAGCAGTCCCGCCTTGGGGAAACTGTTTTTT. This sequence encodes CASSPALGKLFF.

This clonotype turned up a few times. The CDR3 spells CASSYSGGAFTEAFF. The CDR3 coding sequence is TGTGCCAGCAGTTACTCAGGGGGCGCGTTCACTGAAGCTTTCTTT. V is TRBV6-6 and J is TRBJ1-1; 7 positions agree with TRBD1. With V trimmed by 0 bases and J by 4 bases, 5 bases remained unmatched. The CDR3 has 15 residues. CDR1 and CDR2 (germline): MNHNY, SVGAGI (reference sequence).

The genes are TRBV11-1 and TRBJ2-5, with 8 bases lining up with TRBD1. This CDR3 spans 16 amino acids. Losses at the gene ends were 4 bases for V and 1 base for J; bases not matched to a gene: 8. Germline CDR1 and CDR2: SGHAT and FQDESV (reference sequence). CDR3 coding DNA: TGTGCCAGCAGCTCATCAGACACAGGGGGCCAAGAGACCCAGTACTTC. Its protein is CASSSSDTGGQETQYF. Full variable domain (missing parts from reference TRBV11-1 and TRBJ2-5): EAEVAQSPRYKITEKSQAVAFWCDPISGHATLYWYRQILGQGPELLVQFQDESVVDDSQLPKDRFSAERLKGVDSTLKIQPAELGDSAMYLCASSSSDTGGQETQYFGPGTRLLVL.

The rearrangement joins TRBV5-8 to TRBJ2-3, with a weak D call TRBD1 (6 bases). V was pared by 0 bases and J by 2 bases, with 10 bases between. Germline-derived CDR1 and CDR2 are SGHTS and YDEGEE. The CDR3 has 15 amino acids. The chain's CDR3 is CASSLGTADTDTQYF. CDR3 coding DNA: TGTGCCAGCAGCTTGGGGACAGCGGACACAGATACGCAGTATTTT.

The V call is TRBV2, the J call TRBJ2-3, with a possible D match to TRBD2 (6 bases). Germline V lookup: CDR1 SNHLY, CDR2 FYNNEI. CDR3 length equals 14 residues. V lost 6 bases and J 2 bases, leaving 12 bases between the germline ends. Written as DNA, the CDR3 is TGTGCCAGCAGCAAACCGGGAGTCACAGATACGCAGTATTTT. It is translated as CASSKPGVTDTQYF. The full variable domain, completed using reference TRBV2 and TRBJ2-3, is EPEVTQTPSHQVTQMGQEVILRCVPISNHLYFYWYRQILGQKVEFLVSFYNNEISEKSEIFDDQFSVERPDGSNFTLKIRSTKLEDSAMYFCASSKPGVTDTQYFGPGTRLTVL.

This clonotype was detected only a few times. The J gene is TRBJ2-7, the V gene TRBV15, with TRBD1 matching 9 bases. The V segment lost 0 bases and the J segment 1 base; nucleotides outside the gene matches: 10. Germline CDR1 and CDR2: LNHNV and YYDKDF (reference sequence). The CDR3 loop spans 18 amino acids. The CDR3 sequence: CATSRDRRTGQGSYEQYF. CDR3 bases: TGTGCCACCAGCAGAGACCGACGTACGGGACAGGGATCCTACGAGCAGTACTTC.